This T cell receptor (beta chain) was captured by sequencing in a study of beta chain features in type 1 diabetes. Germline V gives CDR1 MDHEN, CDR2 SYDVKM. The CDR3 extends over 18 amino acids. V lost 4 bases and J 0 bases, leaving 22 bases between the germline ends. Reverse transcribing all isolated RNA meant expressed TCRB transcripts were sequenced. Sequenced by immunoSEQ multiplex PCR; TCRdb stores in-frame clones only, minus some. The sample carries hundreds of thousands of clones, 15% recorded once. V and J are TRBV28 and TRBJ2-7, with D hard to call. The sequence came from a man between 18 and 35 years old in good health. Sequencing was performed on naive CD4+ T cells from blood. The CDR3 region is CASSSFVGSVGPSYEQYF. Here the CDR3 DNA reads TGTGCCAGCAGTTCCTTTGTTGGAAGTGTCGGTCCCTCCTACGAGCAGTACTTC.